Following are 18 T cell receptor beta chains from one sample sequenced in a study of vaccination and CD4 T cells after COVID-19. The treatment is: approximately nine-day PBMC culture with coronavirus spike peptide pools or control peptides (ViraFEST assay). The Oncomine TCR Beta short-read assay was applied to DNA of cultured CD4+ T cells. TCRdb itself ran the PCR reads through MiXCR, one entry per CDR3 protein. This table has tens of thousands of distinct CDR3 sequences, 43% appearing once. The antigens these receptors bind are not known. The sample was CD4+ T cells from blood, cultured in vitro. The receptors were sampled from a human donor who had recovered from COVID-19.

The chain carries TRBV7-2 and TRBJ2-1; a weak D match, TRBD2 (5 bases). Per germline, CDR1 SGHTA and CDR2 FQGNSA. Trimming took 0 bases from V and 5 from J, leaving 8 bases between them. The CDR3 sequence is 14 residues long. CDR3 region: CASSLAGADNEQFF. The CDR3 DNA reads as TGTGCCAGCAGCTTAGCGGGAGCTGACAATGAGCAGTTCTTC.

The rearrangement joins TRBV11-3 to TRBJ1-1; D is undetermined. Germline values: CDR1 SGHNT, CDR2 YENEEA. The V gene lost 5 bases and the J gene lost 6 bases, with 13 bases spanning the gap. The CDR3 has 13 amino acids. The CDR3 DNA is TGTGCCAGCAGCCGAGGGTGGGGAGCTGAAGCTTTCTTT. It specifies CASSRGWGAEAFF.

This clonotype was seen more than once but under ten times. The chain recombines TRBV23-1 with TRBJ2-4, with D possibly TRBD1 on 6 matching bases. TRBV23-1 is an open reading frame whose function is uncertain. V dropped 3 bases and J dropped 8 bases, with 26 bases sitting between them. CDR3 length: 18 residues. CDR3 coding DNA: TGCGCCAGCAGTCATCGGTTCGGGATAAGGACAGCGAGGGACATTCAGTACTTC. This sequence encodes CASSHRFGIRTARDIQYF.

The V call is TRBV20-1, the J call TRBJ2-2, with 7 bases identical to TRBD2. The CDR3 sequence is 15 residues long. CDR1 and CDR2 (germline): DFQATT, SNEGSKA (reference sequence). J gave up 2 bases and V 2 bases, and 5 bases lay outside the gene matches. CDR3 residues: CSARLRGVNTGELFF. CDR3 bases: TGCAGTGCTAGATTACGGGGGGTCAACACCGGGGAGCTGTTTTTT.

This rearrangement joins TRBV20-1 to TRBJ2-1; no clear D gene. CDR3 length: 13 amino acids. V gave up 3 bases and J gave up 2 bases, with 8 bases separating them. Germline-derived CDR1 and CDR2 are DFQATT and SNEGSKA (reference sequence). The CDR3 spells CSASWHPYNEQFF. CDR3 nucleotides: TGCAGTGCTAGCTGGCACCCCTACAATGAGCAGTTCTTC.

This chain uses TRBV7-2 with TRBJ2-7; 7 bases fit TRBD2. CDR1 is SGHTA and CDR2 is FQGNSA in the germline V gene. V was clipped by 5 bases and J by 7 bases; unmatched bases: 5. CDR3 size: 12 residues. The CDR3, as DNA: TGTGCCAGCAGCCCCTTGGGAGGGGAGCAGTACTTC. It yields the protein CASSPLGGEQYF.

This clonotype was counted a single time. The rearrangement joins TRBV20-1 to TRBJ1-4; tentative D call: TRBD1 (6 bases). The CDR3 is 16 residues long. CDR1 and CDR2 (germline): DFQATT, SNEGSKA (reference sequence). Between the trimmed V and J ends, which lost 3 bases and 4 bases, there was a span of 18 bases. Here the CDR3 reads CSAREPYRERNEKLFF. In nucleotides, the CDR3 is TGCAGTGCTAGGGAACCTTACAGGGAACGTAATGAAAAACTGTTTTTT.

This clonotype was observed a handful of times. The chain uses TRBV7-9 and TRBJ1-5; D not resolved. Trimming cost V 4 bases and J 4 bases, with 11 bases left between them. The CDR3 totals 14 residues. CDR1 is SEHNR, CDR2 FQNEAQ, per germline (reference sequence). Written as DNA, the CDR3 is TGTGCCAGCAGCTCAGGACCGGGGAATCAGCCCCAGCATTTT. This codes for CASSSGPGNQPQHF.

This clonotype is medium-sized within its sample. This chain uses TRBV27 with TRBJ1-1; perhaps TRBD1 as D (5 bases). Trimming took off 2 bases at V and 0 bases at J, with 13 bases between the two ends. The germline V gene has CDR1 MNHEY and CDR2 SMNVEV (reference sequence). The CDR3 is made up of 16 amino acids. The CDR3 sequence is CASSLIPRGVNTEAFF. The CDR3 DNA reads as TGTGCCAGCAGTTTAATCCCCCGGGGCGTGAACACTGAAGCTTTCTTT.

This clonotype was seen more than once but under ten times. CDR3 nucleotide sequence: TGTGCCAGCGGGACCCCGGGACAGCTAAATTCACCCCTCCACTTT. As protein: CASGTPGQLNSPLHF. The V gene is TRBV5-4, the J gene TRBJ1-6; 7 bases align to TRBD1. The germline CDR1 and CDR2 sequences are SGHNT and YYREEE (reference sequence). Trimming removed 7 bases from V and 7 bases from J; junction bases left unmatched: 11. CDR3 length: 15 residues. The full variable domain, in which reference TRBV5-4 and TRBJ1-6 provide the parts outside the CDR3, is ETGVTQSPTHLIKTRGQQVTLRCSSQSGHNTVSWYQQALGQGPQFIFQYYREEENGRGNFPPRFSGLQFPNYSSELNVNALELDDSALYLCASGTPGQLNSPLHFGNGTRLTVT.

The J gene is TRBJ2-3, the V gene TRBV4-2; TRBD2 matches at 9 bases. Germline CDR1 is LGHNA and CDR2 is YNFKEQ. J was trimmed by 2 bases and V by 4 bases; bases with no gene match: 4. The CDR3 has 15 amino acids. The CDR3 DNA sequence: TGTGCCAGCAGCCCAACTAGCGGGCTCACAGATACGCAGTATTTT. It specifies CASSPTSGLTDTQYF.

This clonotype was found a few times. The V gene is TRBV2, the J gene TRBJ1-2; 9 bases map to TRBD1. The CDR3 covers 17 residues. Germline loops: CDR1 SNHLY, CDR2 FYNNEI. Trimming removed 10 bases from V and 2 bases from J; junction bases left unmatched: 17. CDR3 residues: CATPGRTGDGQNYGYTF. The CDR3 DNA is TGTGCCACCCCCGGTAGGACAGGGGATGGGCAAAACTATGGCTACACCTTC.

This chain joins TRBV18 and TRBJ2-7; 12 bases align to TRBD1. The CDR3 is 15 residues long. V lost 2 bases, J lost 6 bases, and 5 bases stayed unmatched. Germline CDR1 reads KGHSH; CDR2 reads LQKENI. CDR3 amino acids: CASSPKGQGAVEQYF. The CDR3 DNA reads as TGTGCCAGCTCACCAAAGGGACAGGGGGCGGTCGAGCAGTACTTC.

The chain links TRBV28 to TRBJ1-5; 11 positions agree with TRBD1. This CDR3 contains 16 residues. Trimming cost V 11 bases and J 0 bases; bases outside gene matches: 9. CDR1 MDHEN and CDR2 SYDVKM come from the germline V gene. As DNA, the CDR3 is TGTGCCGTGGGACAGGGGGTCGAATATAGCAATCAGCCCCAGCATTTT. Translated, it gives CAVGQGVEYSNQPQHF.

This sequence joins TRBV18 and TRBJ1-2; TRBD1 aligns across 8 bases. The CDR3 extends over 17 amino acids. V shed 6 bases, J shed 5 bases, and the junction held 17 bases outside the gene matches. Germline assignment: CDR1 KGHSH and CDR2 LQKENI. DNA of the CDR3: TGTGCCAGCTCCCAAGAAGCCCAGGGGGCGCGATTGTATGGCTACACCTTC. Amino acids: CASSQEAQGARLYGYTF. Together with reference TRBV18 and TRBJ1-2, the CDR3 gives the full variable domain: NAGVMQNPRHLVRRRGQEARLRCSPMKGHSHVYWYRQLPEEGLKFMVYLQKENIIDESGMPKERFSAEFPKEGPSILRIQQVVRGDSAAYFCASSQEAQGARLYGYTFGSGTRLTVV.

V gene TRBV4-1 combines with J gene TRBJ1-1; D may be TRBD1 (6 bases). CDR1 is MGHRA and CDR2 is YSYEKL in the germline V gene. CDR3 length: 15 amino acids. V was trimmed by 1 base and J by 1 base, leaving 10 bases between them. The CDR3 reads CASSQGRTANTEAFF. In nucleotides, the CDR3 is TGCGCCAGCAGCCAAGGGAGGACAGCGAACACTGAAGCTTTCTTT.

This chain joins TRBV7-2 and TRBJ2-1; weak D call: TRBD1 (6 bases). Germline CDR1 and CDR2: SGHTA and FQGNSA. The CDR3 has 13 residues. V lost 1 base, J lost 12 bases, and 13 bases lay in between. In DNA, the CDR3 is TGTGCCAGCAGCTTAGGTGTAGAACAGGGGCAGTTCTTC. As protein: CASSLGVEQGQFF.

J is TRBJ1-5 and V is TRBV2, with 7 bases identical to TRBD1. This CDR3 contains 14 residues. Germline CDR1 reads SNHLY; CDR2 reads FYNNEI. V gave up 6 bases and J gave up 4 bases; unmatched junction bases: 6. CDR3 in DNA: TGTGCCAGCAGCTCCGGGACAGTGAATCAGCCCCAGCATTTT. As protein: CASSSGTVNQPQHF.